This T cell receptor beta chain was identified in a study of blood T cell repertoires in COVID-19. As for the study in general: Samples came from the United States, Italy and Spain, spanning acute and convalescent COVID-19.

Per germline, CDR1 MNHEY and CDR2 SVGEGT. This CDR3 comprises 14 residues. The trim removed 6 bases at V and 6 bases at J, leaving 8 bases unmatched. Generated by immunoSEQ multiplex PCR, the TCRdb table keeps only in-frame clones and is missing some. The profile shows 150,000 to 200,000 clones, around 77% of them singletons. This sequence originates from a man in his 70s with active or convalescent COVID-19. The specimen sequenced was peripheral blood. The J gene is TRBJ1-5, the V gene TRBV6-2 or TRBV6-3; 7 positions match TRBD1. The CDR3 sequence is CASSPTGVGQPQHF. In DNA form, the CDR3 reads TGTGCCAGCAGCCCCACAGGGGTCGGTCAGCCCCAGCATTTT.